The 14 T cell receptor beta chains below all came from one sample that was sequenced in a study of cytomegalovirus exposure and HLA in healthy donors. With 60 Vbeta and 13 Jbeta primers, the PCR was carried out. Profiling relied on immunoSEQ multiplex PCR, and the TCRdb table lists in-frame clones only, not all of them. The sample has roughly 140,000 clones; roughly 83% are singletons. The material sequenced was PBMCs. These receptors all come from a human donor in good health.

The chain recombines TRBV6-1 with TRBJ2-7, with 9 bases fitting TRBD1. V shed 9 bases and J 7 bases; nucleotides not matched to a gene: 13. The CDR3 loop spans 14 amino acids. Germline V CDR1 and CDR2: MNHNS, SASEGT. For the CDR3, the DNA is TGTGCCAGGGAAACAGGGGGCAGGGGTGGGGAGCAGTACTTC. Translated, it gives CARETGGRGGEQYF.

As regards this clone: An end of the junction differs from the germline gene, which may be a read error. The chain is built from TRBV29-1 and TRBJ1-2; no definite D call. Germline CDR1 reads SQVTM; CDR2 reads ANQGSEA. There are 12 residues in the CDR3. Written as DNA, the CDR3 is TGCAGCGTTGAATTGGGCGGGGATGGCTACCCCTTC. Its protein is CSVELGGDGYPF. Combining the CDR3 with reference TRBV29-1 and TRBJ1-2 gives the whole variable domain SAVISQKPSRDICQRGTSLTIQCQVDSQVTMMFWYRQQPGQSLTLIATANQGSEATYESGFVIDKFPISRPNLTFSTLTVSNMSPEDSSIYLCSVELGGDGYPFGSGTRLTVV.

The CDR3 DNA reads as TGTGCCAGCAGCTTACCTCACGTAGGGGGTAGAGCCGCTGAAGCTTTCTTT. It encodes CASSLPHVGGRAAEAFF. The chain employs TRBV11-2 and TRBJ1-1; weak D call: TRBD1 (6 bases). Trimming took 2 bases from V and 6 from J, leaving 22 bases between them. The CDR3 covers 17 residues. Germline CDR1 SGHAT, CDR2 FQNNGV. The variable domain in full, with the rest retrieved from reference TRBV11-2 and TRBJ1-1, is EAGVAQSPRYKIIEKRQSVAFWCNPISGHATLYWYQQILGQGPKLLIQFQNNGVVDDSQLPKDRFSAERLKGVDSTLKIQPAKLEDSAVYLCASSLPHVGGRAAEAFFGQGTRLTVV.

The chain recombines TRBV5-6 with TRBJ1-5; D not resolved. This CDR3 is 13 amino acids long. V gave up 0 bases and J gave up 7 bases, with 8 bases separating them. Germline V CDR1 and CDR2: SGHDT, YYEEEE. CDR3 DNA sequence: TGTGCCAGCAGCTTGGTCGGAGAGCAGCCCCAGCATTTT. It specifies CASSLVGEQPQHF.

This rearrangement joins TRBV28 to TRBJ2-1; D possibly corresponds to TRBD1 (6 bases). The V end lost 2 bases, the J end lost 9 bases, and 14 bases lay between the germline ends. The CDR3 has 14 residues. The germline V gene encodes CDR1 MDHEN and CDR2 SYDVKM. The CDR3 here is CASSLVNRDTEQFF. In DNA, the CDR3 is TGTGCCAGCAGTTTAGTTAACAGGGATACTGAGCAGTTCTTC.

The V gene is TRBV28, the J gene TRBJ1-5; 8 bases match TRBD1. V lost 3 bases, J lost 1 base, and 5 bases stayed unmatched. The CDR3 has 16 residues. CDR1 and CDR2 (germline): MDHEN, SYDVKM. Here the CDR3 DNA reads TGTGCCAGCAGTTTCCACGGACAGGGCAGCAATCAGCCCCAGCATTTT. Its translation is CASSFHGQGSNQPQHF.

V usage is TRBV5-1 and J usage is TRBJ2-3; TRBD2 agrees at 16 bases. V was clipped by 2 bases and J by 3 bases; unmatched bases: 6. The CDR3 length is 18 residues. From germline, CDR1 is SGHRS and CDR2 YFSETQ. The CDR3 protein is CASSLSGTSGGATDTQYF. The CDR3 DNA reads TGCGCCAGCAGCTTATCCGGGACTAGCGGGGGGGCAACAGATACGCAGTATTTT.

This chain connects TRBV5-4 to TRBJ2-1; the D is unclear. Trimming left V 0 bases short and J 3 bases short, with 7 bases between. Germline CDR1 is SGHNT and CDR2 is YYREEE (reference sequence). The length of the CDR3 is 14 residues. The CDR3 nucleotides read TGTGCCAGCAGCTTGGCAGGATACTACAATGAGCAGTTCTTC. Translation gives CASSLAGYYNEQFF.

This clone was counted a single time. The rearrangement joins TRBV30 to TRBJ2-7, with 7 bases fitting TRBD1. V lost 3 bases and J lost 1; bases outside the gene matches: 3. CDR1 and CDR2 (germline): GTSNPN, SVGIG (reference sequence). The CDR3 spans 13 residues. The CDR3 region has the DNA TGTGCCTGGAGGACAGGGATATCCTACGAGCAGTACTTC. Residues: CAWRTGISYEQYF.

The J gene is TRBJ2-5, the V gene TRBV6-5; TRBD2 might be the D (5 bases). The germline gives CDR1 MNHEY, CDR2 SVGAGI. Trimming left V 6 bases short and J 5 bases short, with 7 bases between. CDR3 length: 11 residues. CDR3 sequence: CASRRAETQYF. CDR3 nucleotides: TGTGCCAGCAGGCGGGCGGAGACCCAGTACTTC.

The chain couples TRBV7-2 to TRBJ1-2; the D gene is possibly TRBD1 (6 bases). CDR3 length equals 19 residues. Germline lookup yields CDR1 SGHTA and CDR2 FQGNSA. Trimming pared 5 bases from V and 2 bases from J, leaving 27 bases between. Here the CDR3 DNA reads TGTGCCAGCAGCCCCTTTGACTGGCCGCACGGGACATCGAACTATGGCTACACCTTC. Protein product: CASSPFDWPHGTSNYGYTF.

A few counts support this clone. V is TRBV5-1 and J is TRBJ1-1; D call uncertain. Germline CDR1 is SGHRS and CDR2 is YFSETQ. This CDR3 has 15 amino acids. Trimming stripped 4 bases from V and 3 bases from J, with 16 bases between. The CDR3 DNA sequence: TGCGCCAGCAGCATCGATGGAGGGAGGGACACTGAAGCTTTCTTT. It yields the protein CASSIDGGRDTEAFF. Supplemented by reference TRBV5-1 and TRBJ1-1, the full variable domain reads KAGVTQTPRYLIKTRGQQVTLSCSPISGHRSVSWYQQTPGQGLQFLFEYFSETQRNKGNFPGRFSGRQFSNSRSEMNVSTLELGDSALYLCASSIDGGRDTEAFFGQGTRLTVV.

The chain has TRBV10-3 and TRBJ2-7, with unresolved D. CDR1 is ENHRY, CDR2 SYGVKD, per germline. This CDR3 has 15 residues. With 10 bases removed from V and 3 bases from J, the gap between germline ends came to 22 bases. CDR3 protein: CARPAPPHLGYEQYF. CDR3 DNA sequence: TGTGCCAGGCCCGCACCACCCCATCTTGGCTACGAGCAGTACTTC.

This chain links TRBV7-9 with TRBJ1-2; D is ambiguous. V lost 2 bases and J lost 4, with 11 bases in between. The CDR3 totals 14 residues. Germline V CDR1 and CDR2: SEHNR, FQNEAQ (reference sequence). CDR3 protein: CASSLTDGVYGYTF. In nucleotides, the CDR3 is TGTGCCAGCAGCTTAACAGACGGCGTCTATGGCTACACCTTC.